Detailed here is one T cell receptor (beta chain). The antigen remains unidentified. This CDR3 has 21 residues. CDR1 and CDR2 (germline): MNHNS, SASEGT. V lost 2 bases to trimming and J lost 1 base, with 28 bases between them. The use of a sample-barcoded 5' primer and a J-beta primer mix characterized a second PCR of roughly 7 to 12 cycles. Each cDNA molecule was tagged by a template-switch adaptor that had 12 random nucleotides. Via MiXCR, TCRdb re-called the 5' RACE reads, giving one row per CDR3 protein. This sample has about 640,000 distinct CDR3 sequences; roughly 30% occur once, and the top ten carry 15% to 18%. This sample was taken from a study of blood T cells in healthy people across ages. Overall study results and limits: Higher diversity and more naive CD4+ cells were features of long-lived donors, compared to aged donors. While age rose, TCR beta diversity per million T cells dropped in a roughly linear way. It was held that diversity estimates obtained from one million T cells represented underestimates.

The J gene is TRBJ2-3, the V gene TRBV6-1; D is perhaps TRBD2 (7 bases). The sample taken for sequencing was blood. This receptor was taken from a woman aged 80 or over in good health. The CDR3 coding sequence is TGTGCCAGCAGTGAAATGCTCGGGACGAACCAAAAGGGGGGGGGCACAGATACGCAGTATTTT. It translates to CASSEMLGTNQKGGGTDTQYF.